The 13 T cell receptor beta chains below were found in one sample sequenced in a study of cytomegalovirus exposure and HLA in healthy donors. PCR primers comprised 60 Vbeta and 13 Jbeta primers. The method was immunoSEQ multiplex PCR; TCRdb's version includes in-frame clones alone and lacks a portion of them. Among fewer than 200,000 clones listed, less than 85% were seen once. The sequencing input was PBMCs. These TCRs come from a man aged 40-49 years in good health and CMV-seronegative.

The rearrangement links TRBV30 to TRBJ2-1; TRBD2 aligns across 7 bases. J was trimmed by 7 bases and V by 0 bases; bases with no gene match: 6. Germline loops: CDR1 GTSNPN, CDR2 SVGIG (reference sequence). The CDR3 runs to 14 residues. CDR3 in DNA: TGTGCCTGGAGTGTCGAGCGGGGCATGAATGAGCAGTTCTTC. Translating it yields CAWSVERGMNEQFF.

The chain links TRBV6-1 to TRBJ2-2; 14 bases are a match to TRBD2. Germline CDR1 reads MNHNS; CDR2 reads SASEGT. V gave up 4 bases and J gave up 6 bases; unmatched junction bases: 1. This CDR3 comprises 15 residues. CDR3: CASSATSGGAGELFF. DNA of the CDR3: TGTGCCAGCAGTGCGACTAGCGGGGGGGCCGGGGAGCTGTTTTTT.

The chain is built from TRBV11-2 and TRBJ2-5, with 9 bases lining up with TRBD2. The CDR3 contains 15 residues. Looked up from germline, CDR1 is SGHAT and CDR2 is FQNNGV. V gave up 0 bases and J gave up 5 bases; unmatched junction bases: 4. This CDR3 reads CASSLDSGGGETQYF. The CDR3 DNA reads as TGTGCCAGCAGCTTAGATAGCGGGGGAGGGGAGACCCAGTACTTC. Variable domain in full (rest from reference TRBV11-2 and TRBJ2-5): EAGVAQSPRYKIIEKRQSVAFWCNPISGHATLYWYQQILGQGPKLLIQFQNNGVVDDSQLPKDRFSAERLKGVDSTLKIQPAKLEDSAVYLCASSLDSGGGETQYFGPGTRLLVL.

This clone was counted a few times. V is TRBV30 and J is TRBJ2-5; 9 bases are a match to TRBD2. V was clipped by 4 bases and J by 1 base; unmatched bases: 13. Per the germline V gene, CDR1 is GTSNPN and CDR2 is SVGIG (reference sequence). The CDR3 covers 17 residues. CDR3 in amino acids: CAWTGPRASGTQETQYF. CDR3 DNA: TGTGCCTGGACAGGTCCCAGGGCTAGCGGGACCCAAGAGACCCAGTACTTC. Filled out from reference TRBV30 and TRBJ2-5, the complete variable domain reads SQTIHQWPATLVQPVGSPLSLECTVEGTSNPNLYWYRQAAGRGLQLLFYSVGIGQISSEVPQNLSASRPQDRQFILSSKKLLLSDSGFYLCAWTGPRASGTQETQYFGPGTRLLVL.

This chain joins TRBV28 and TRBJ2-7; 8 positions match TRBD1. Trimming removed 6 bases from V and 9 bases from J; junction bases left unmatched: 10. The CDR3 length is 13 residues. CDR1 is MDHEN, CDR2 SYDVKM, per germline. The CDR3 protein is CASSTTGANLQYF. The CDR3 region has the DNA TGTGCCAGCAGCACGACAGGGGCAAATTTGCAGTACTTC.

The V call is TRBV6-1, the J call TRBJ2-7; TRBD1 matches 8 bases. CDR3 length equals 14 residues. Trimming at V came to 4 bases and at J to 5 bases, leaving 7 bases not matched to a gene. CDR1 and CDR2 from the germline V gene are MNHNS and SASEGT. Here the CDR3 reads CASSGGQESNEQYF. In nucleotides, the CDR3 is TGTGCCAGCAGTGGGGGACAGGAGAGTAACGAGCAGTACTTC.

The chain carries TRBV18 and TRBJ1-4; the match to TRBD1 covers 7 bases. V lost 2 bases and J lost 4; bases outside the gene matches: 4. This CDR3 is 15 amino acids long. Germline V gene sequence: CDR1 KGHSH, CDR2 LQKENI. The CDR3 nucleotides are TGTGCCAGCTCACCATTGACAGGGAGTAATGAAAAACTGTTTTTT. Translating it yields CASSPLTGSNEKLFF.

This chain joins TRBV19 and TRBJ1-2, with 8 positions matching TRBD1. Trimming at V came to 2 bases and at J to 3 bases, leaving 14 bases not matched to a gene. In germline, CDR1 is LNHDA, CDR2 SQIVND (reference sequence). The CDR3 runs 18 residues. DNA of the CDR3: TGTGCCAGTAGTATACGTCGGCAGGGGGCTCGTAACTACTATGGCTACACCTTC. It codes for CASSIRRQGARNYYGYTF.

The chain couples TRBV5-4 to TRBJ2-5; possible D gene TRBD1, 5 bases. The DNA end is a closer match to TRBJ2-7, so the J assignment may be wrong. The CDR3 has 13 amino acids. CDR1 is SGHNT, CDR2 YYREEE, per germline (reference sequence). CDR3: CASKGPFSYEQYF. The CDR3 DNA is TGTGCCAGCAAGGGGCCTTTCTCCTACGAGCAGTACTTC.

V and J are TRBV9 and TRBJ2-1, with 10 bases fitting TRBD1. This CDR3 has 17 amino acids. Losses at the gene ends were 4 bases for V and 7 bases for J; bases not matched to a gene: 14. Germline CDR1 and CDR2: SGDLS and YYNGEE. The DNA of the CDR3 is TGTGCCAGCAGCCATCCACCGGCCGGGACAGGGGTGAATGAGCAGTTCTTC. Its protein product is CASSHPPAGTGVNEQFF.

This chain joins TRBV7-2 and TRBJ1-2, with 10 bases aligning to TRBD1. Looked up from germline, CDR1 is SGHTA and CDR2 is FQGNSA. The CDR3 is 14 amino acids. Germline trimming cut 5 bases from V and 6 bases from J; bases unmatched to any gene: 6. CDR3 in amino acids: CASSQRDRGDGYTF. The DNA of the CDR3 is TGTGCCAGCAGCCAGAGGGACAGGGGTGATGGCTACACCTTC.

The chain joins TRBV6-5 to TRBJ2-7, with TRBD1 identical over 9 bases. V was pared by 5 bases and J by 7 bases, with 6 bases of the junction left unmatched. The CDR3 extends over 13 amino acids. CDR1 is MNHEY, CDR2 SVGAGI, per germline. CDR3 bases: TGTGCCAGCAGTCGCCGGACAGGGGAAGAGCAGTACTTC. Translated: CASSRRTGEEQYF.

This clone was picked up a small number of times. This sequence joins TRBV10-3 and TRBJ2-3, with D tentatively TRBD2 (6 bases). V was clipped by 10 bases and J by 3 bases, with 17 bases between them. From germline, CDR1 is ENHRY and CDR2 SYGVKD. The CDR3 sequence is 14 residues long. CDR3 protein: CATGEGGRTDTQYF. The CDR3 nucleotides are TGTGCCACCGGAGAGGGAGGTAGGACAGATACGCAGTATTTT.